The sequence of this T cell receptor (beta chain) was determined in a study of shared clonotypes between healthy human individuals. Study as a whole: Three plates were used per donor for CD4 naive, three for CD4 memory, two for CD8 naive and one for CD8 memory.

Note on this clone: Its target is not known.

Study observations and caveats: Among the subsets, naive ones generally showed larger estimated richness than memory ones.

Each PCR replicate from the sorted subsets contained around 200 ng DNA, which is about 30,000 T cell genomes. Repertoires were generated with immunoSEQ multiplex PCR, while TCRdb's copy carries only in-frame clones and drops some. The table records some 1 million clones, about 76% of them present only once. The CDR3 extends over 14 amino acids. V lost 5 bases, J lost 4 bases, and 5 bases stayed unmatched. The germline CDR1 and CDR2 sequences are SGHRS and YFSETQ. The sample was memory CD4+ T cells sorted from blood. Subset of the sample: CD45RA-negative fraction. This TCR was sampled from a man younger than 35 in good health. The gene calls are TRBV5-1 and TRBJ2-5; 10 bases align to TRBD1. The CDR3 sequence is CASRLTGGAETQYF. The CDR3 DNA reads as TGCGCCAGCAGATTGACAGGGGGCGCAGAGACCCAGTACTTC.